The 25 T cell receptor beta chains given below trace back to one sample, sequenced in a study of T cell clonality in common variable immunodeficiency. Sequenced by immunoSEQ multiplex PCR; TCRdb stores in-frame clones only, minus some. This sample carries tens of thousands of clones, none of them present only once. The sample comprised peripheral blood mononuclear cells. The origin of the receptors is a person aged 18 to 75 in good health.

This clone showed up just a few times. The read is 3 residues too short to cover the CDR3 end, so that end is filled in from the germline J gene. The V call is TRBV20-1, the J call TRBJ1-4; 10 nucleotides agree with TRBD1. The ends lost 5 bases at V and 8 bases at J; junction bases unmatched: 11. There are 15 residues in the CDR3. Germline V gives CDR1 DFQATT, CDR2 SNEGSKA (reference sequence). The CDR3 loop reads CSAGGDRGQREKLFF. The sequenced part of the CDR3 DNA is TGCAGTGCTGGGGGAGACAGGGGGCAGCGGGAAAAA.

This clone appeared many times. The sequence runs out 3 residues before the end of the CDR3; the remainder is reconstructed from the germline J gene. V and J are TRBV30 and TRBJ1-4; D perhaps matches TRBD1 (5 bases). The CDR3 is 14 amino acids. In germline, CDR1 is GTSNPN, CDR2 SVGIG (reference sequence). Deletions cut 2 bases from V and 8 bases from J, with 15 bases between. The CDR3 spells CAWSRTFVGEKLFF. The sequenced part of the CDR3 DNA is TGTGCCTGGAGTCGGACATTCGTCGGGGAAAAA.

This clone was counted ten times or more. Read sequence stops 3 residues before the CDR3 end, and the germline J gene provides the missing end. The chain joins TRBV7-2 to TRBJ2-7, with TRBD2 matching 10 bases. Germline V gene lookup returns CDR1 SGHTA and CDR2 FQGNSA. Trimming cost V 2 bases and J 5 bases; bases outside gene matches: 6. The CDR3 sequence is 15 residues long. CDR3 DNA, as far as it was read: TGTGCCAGCAGCTTATGGCTAGCGGGAGAAAACGAG. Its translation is CASSLWLAGENE. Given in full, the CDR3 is CASSLWLAGENEQYF.

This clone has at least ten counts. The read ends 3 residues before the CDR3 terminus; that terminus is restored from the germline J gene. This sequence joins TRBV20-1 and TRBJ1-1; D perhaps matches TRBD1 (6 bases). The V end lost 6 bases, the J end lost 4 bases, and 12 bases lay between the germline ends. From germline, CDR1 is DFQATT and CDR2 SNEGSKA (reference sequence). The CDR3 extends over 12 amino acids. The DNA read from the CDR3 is TGCAGTGCAACCAGGGGTAGCACTGAA. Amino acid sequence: CSATRGSTE. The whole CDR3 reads CSATRGSTEAFF.

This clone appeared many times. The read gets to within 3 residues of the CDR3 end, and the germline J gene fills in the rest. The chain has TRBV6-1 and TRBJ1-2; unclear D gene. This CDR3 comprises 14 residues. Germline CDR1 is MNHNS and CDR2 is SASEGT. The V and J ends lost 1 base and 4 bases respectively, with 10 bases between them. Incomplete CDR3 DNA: TGTGCCAGCAGTGAAGACGACGCGGGCTATGGC. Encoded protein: CASSEDDAGYG. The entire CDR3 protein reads CASSEDDAGYGYTF.

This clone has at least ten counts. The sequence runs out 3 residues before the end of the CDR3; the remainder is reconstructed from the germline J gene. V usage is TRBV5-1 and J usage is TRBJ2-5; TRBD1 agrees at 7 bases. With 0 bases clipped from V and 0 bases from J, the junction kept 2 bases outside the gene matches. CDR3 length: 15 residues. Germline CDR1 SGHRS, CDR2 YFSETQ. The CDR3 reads CASSLEGTDQETQYF. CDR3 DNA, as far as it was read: TGCGCCAGCAGCTTGGAGGGGACAGACCAAGAGACC.

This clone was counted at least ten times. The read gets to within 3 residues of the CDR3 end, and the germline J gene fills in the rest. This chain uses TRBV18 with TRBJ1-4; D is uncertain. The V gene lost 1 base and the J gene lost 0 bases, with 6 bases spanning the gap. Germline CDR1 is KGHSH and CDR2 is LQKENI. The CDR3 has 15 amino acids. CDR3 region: CASSPREATNEKLFF. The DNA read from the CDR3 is TGTGCCAGCTCACCACGTGAGGCAACTAATGAAAAA. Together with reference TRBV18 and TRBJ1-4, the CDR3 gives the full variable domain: NAGVMQNPRHLVRRRGQEARLRCSPMKGHSHVYWYRQLPEEGLKFMVYLQKENIIDESGMPKERFSAEFPKEGPSILRIQQVVRGDSAAYFCASSPREATNEKLFFGSGTQLSVL.

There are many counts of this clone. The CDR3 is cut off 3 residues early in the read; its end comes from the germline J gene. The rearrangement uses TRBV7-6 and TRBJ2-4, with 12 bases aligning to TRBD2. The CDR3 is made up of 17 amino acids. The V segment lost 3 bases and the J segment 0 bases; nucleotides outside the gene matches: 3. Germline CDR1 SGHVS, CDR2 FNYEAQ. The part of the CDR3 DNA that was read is TGTGCCAGCAGCTTGGGGGGACTAGCGGGAGCCAAAAACATT. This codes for CASSLGGLAGAKNI. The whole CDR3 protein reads CASSLGGLAGAKNIQYF.

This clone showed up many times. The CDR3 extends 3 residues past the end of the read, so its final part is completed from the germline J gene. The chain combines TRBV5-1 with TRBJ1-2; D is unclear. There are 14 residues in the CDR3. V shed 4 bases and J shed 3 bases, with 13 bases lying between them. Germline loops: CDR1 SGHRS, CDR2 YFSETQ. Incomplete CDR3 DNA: TGCGCCAGCAGCCTGGAAGGGTTAGACTATGGC. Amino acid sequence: CASSLEGLDYG. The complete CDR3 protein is CASSLEGLDYGYTF. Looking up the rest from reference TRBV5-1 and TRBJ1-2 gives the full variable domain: KAGVTQTPRYLIKTRGQQVTLSCSPISGHRSVSWYQQTPGQGLQFLFEYFSETQRNKGNFPGRFSGRQFSNSRSEMNVSTLELGDSALYLCASSLEGLDYGYTFGSGTRLTVV.

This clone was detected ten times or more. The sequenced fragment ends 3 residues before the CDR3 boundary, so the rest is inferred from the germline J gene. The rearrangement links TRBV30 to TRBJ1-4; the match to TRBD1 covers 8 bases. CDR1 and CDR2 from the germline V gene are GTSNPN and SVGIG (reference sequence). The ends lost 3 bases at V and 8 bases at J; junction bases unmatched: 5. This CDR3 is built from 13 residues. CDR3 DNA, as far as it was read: TGTGCCTGGAGCCGACAGGGGCCCGAAAAA. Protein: CAWSRQGPEK. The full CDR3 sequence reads CAWSRQGPEKLFF.

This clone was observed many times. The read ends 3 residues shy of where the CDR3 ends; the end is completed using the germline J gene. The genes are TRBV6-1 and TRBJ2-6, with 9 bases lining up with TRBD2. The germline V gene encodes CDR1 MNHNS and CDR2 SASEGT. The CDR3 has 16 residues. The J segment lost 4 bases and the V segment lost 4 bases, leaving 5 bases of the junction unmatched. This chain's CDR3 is CASSVQAGGGANVLTF. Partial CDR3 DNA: TGTGCCAGCAGTGTCCAAGCGGGGGGCGGGGCCAACGTC.

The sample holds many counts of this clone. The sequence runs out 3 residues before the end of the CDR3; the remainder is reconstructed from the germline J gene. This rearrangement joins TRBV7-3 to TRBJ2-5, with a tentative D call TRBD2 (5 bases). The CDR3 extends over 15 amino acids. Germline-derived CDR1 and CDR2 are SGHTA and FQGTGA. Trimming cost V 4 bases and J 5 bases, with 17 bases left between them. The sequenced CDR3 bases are TGTGCCAGCAGCTACCAACCGGGGAGAGGTGAGACC. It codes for CASSYQPGRGET. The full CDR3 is CASSYQPGRGETQYF.

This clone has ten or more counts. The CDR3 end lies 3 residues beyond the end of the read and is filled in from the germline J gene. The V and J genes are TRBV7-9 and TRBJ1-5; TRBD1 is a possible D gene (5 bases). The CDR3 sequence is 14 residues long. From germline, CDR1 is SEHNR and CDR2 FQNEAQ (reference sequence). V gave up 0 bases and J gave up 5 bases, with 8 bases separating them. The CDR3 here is CASSLARADQPQHF. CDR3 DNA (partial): TGTGCCAGCAGCTTAGCCAGGGCGGATCAGCCC.

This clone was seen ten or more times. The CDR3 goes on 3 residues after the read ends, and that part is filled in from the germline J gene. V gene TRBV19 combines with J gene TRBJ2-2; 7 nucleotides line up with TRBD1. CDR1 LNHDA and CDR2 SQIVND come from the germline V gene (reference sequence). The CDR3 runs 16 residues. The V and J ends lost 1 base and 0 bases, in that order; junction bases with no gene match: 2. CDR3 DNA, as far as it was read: TGTGCCAGTAGTATAGGCAGGGGGTCGAACACCGGGGAG. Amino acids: CASSIGRGSNTGE. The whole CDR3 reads CASSIGRGSNTGELFF.

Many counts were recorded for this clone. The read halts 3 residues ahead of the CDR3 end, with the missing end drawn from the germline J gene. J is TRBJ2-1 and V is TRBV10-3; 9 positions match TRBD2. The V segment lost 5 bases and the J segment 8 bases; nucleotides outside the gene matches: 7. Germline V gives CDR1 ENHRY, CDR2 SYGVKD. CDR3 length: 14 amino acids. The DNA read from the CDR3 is TGTGCCATCAGTCTTAGCGGGGGTGGGGATGAG. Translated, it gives CAISLSGGGDE. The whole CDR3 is CAISLSGGGDEQFF.

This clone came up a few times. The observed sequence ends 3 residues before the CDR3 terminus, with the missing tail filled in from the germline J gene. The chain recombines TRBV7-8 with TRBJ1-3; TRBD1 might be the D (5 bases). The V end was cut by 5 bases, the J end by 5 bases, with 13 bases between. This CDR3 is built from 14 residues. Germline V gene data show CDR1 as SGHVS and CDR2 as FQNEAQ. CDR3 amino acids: CASSLTDGRNTIYF. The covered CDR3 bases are TGTGCCAGCAGCCTGACAGACGGGAGAAACACC.

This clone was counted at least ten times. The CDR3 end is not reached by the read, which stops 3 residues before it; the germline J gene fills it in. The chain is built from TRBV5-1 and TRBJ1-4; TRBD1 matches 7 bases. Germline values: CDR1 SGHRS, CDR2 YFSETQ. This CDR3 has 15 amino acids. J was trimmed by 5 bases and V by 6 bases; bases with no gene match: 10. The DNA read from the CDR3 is TGCGCCAGCACCCGGGACAGCCGAGGAAATGAAAAA. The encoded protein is CASTRDSRGNEK. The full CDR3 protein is CASTRDSRGNEKLFF.

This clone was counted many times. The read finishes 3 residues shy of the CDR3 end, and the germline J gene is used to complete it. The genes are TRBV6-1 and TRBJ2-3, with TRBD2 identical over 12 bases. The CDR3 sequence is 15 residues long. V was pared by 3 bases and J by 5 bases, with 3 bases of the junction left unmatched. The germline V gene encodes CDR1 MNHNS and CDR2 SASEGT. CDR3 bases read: TGTGCCAGCAGTGATCTAGCGGGAGGGGGAGATACG. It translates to CASSDLAGGGDT. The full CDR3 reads CASSDLAGGGDTQYF.

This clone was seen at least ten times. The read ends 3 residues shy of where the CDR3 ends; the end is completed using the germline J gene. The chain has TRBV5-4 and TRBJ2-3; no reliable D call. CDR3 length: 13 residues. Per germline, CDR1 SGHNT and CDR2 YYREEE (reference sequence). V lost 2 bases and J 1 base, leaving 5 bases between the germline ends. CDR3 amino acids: CASSFEGTDTQYF. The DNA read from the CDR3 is TGTGCCAGCAGCTTCGAGGGCACAGATACG. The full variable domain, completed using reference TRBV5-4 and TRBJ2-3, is ETGVTQSPTHLIKTRGQQVTLRCSSQSGHNTVSWYQQALGQGPQFIFQYYREEENGRGNFPPRFSGLQFPNYSSELNVNALELDDSALYLCASSFEGTDTQYFGPGTRLTVL.

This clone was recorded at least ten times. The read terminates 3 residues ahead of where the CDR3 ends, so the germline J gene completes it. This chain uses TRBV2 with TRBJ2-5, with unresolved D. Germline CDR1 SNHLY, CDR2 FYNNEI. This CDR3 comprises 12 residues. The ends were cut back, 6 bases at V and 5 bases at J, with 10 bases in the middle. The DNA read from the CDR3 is TGTGCCAGCAGAATGACTTCTGAGACC. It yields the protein CASRMTSET. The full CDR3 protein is CASRMTSETQYF.

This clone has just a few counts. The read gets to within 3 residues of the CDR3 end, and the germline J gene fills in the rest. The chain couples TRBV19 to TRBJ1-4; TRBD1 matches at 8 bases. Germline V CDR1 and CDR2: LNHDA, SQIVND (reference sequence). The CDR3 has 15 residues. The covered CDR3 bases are TGTGCCAGTAGTATCGTGACAGGGGCCGCCAGGAAA. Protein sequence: CASSIVTGAARK. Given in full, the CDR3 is CASSIVTGAARKLFF. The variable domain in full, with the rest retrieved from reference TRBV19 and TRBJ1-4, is DGGITQSPKYLFRKEGQNVTLSCEQNLNHDAMYWYRQDPGQGLRLIYYSQIVNDFQKGDIAEGYSVSREKKESFPLTVTSAQKNPTAFYLCASSIVTGAARKLFFGSGTQLSVL.

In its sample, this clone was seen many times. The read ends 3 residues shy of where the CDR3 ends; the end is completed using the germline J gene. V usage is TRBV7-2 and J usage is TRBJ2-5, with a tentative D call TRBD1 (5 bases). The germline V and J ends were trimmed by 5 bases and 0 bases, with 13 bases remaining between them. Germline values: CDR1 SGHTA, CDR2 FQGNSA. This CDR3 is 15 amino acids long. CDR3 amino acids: CASSPQVGDQETQYF. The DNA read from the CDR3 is TGTGCCAGCAGCCCCCAAGTAGGGGACCAAGAGACC.

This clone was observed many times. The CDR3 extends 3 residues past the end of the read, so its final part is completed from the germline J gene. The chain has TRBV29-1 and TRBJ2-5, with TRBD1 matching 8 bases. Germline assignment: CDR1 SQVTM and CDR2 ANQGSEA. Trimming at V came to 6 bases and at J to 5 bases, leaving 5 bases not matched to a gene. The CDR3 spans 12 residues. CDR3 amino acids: CSVRQGRETQYF. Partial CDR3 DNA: TGCAGCGTCCGACAGGGGAGGGAGACC.

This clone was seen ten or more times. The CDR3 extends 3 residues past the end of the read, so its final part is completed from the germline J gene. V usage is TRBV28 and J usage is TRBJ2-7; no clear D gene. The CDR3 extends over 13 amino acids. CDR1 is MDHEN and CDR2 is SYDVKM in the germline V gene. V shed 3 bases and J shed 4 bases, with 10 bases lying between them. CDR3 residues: CASSFRGDYEQYF. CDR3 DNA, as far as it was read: TGTGCCAGCAGTTTTCGCGGAGATTACGAG.

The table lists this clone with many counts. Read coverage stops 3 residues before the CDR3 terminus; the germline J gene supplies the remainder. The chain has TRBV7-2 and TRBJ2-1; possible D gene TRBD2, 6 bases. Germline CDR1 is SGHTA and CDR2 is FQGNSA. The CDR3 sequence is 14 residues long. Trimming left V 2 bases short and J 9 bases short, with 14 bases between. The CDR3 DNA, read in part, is TGTGCCAGCAGCTTAAGTCCGGGGGTGCTTGAG. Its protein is CASSLSPGVLE. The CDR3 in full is CASSLSPGVLEQFF.